The 12 T cell receptor beta chains presented below share a single source sample, sequenced in a study of blood T cell repertoires in COVID-19. Clones were sequenced by immunoSEQ multiplex PCR, and TCRdb holds only the in-frame ones, with some missing. The repertoire consists of 300,000 to 400,000 clones, with about 90% occurring once and the leading ten covering 5.5% to 7.5%. The sequenced material came from peripheral blood. Receptors originate from a woman in her 70s with COVID-19, enrolled during active disease.

The chain couples TRBV5-1 to TRBJ1-3; 11 bases match TRBD1. Germline lookup yields CDR1 SGHRS and CDR2 YFSETQ. The CDR3 has 15 amino acids. V shed 4 bases, J shed 2 bases, and the junction held 2 bases outside the gene matches. DNA of the CDR3: TGCGCCAGCAGCCCGGACAGGGGGCCTGGAAACACCATATATTTT. Amino acid sequence: CASSPDRGPGNTIYF.

The chain has TRBV2 and TRBJ1-2; no definite D call. Germline lookup yields CDR1 SNHLY and CDR2 FYNNEI. V was clipped by 1 base and J by 7 bases, with 13 bases between them. There are 14 residues in the CDR3. For the CDR3, the DNA is TGTGCCAGCAGTGAAGGGGCCGCATTCCGTGGCTACACCTTC. This encodes CASSEGAAFRGYTF. The whole variable domain, remainder taken from reference TRBV2 and TRBJ1-2, is EPEVTQTPSHQVTQMGQEVILRCVPISNHLYFYWYRQILGQKVEFLVSFYNNEISEKSEIFDDQFSVERPDGSNFTLKIRSTKLEDSAMYFCASSEGAAFRGYTFGSGTRLTVV.

V is TRBV6-5 and J is TRBJ1-3, with a weak D call TRBD1 (6 bases). Trimming pared 6 bases from V and 1 base from J, leaving 13 bases between. This CDR3 spans 15 amino acids. The germline V gene encodes CDR1 MNHEY and CDR2 SVGAGI. The CDR3 here is CASRQGVASGNTIYF. For the CDR3, the DNA is TGTGCCAGCAGACAGGGCGTAGCGTCTGGAAACACCATATATTTT.

The CDR3 nucleotides are TGTGCCAGCAGCTCATGGACTAGCGGGGGGGCTGTCGATGAGCAGTTCTTC. This encodes CASSSWTSGGAVDEQFF. The rearrangement links TRBV7-8 to TRBJ2-1, with 15 positions matching TRBD2. The CDR3 is 17 amino acids. J lost 8 bases, V lost 4 bases, and 9 bases had no gene match. Germline CDR1 is SGHVS and CDR2 is FQNEAQ.

This rearrangement joins TRBV20-1 to TRBJ1-1, with 8 nucleotides matching TRBD1. Trimming cost V 3 bases and J 6 bases; bases outside gene matches: 12. This CDR3 is built from 15 residues. Germline CDR1 is DFQATT and CDR2 is SNEGSKA (reference sequence). CDR3 sequence: CSASHTGQGSAEAFF. The CDR3 nucleotides are TGCAGTGCTAGTCATACCGGACAGGGCTCTGCTGAAGCTTTCTTT.

The chain carries TRBV5-6 and TRBJ2-4, with TRBD1 matching over 7 bases. Germline V gene data show CDR1 as SGHDT and CDR2 as YYEEEE. The CDR3 loop spans 14 amino acids. The junction had 7 bases not matched to a gene; V was cut back by 2 bases and J by 8 bases. The chain's CDR3 is CASSFRTGGDIQYF. The CDR3 DNA follows: TGTGCCAGCAGCTTCAGGACAGGTGGGGACATTCAGTACTTC.

This chain links TRBV6-5 with TRBJ1-4; D is perhaps TRBD1 (6 bases). CDR1 is MNHEY and CDR2 is SVGAGI in the germline V gene. This CDR3 is built from 13 residues. Trimming pared 8 bases from V and 0 bases from J, leaving 7 bases between. This CDR3 reads CASWTATNEKLFF. The CDR3 DNA sequence: TGTGCCAGCTGGACAGCAACTAATGAAAAACTGTTTTTT.

This chain links TRBV4-1 with TRBJ1-3; TRBD1 aligns across 7 bases. Germline trimming cut 4 bases from V and 0 bases from J; bases unmatched to any gene: 3. The CDR3 is 15 residues long. CDR1 and CDR2 (germline): MGHRA, YSYEKL. CDR3 coding DNA: TGCGCCAGCAGCCGTGGACAGGCCTCTGGAAACACCATATATTTT. Translation: CASSRGQASGNTIYF.

The chain has TRBV7-2 and TRBJ1-2, with 9 positions matching TRBD1. The CDR3 is made up of 16 amino acids. CDR1 is SGHTA, CDR2 FQGNSA, per germline. Trimming took 5 bases from V and 8 from J; bases not matched to a gene: 15. The CDR3 DNA is TGTGCCAGCAGCCGTCCGAGCCGGGACAGGGACAGAGGCTACACCTTC. Translating it yields CASSRPSRDRDRGYTF.

The chain links TRBV9 to TRBJ2-1; the D gene is possibly TRBD1 (5 bases). The V end lost 4 bases, the J end lost 8 bases, and 16 bases lay between the germline ends. The CDR3 has 14 residues. Germline CDR1 and CDR2: SGDLS and YYNGEE. In DNA form, the CDR3 reads TGTGCCAGCAGCCCGCGTCAGGGTAGTTATGAGCAGTTCTTC. Amino acid sequence: CASSPRQGSYEQFF.

The CDR3 reads CASGLDTGELFF. In DNA form, the CDR3 reads TGTGCCAGCGGTCTAGACACCGGGGAGCTGTTTTTT. The V gene is TRBV7-2, the J gene TRBJ2-2; D ambiguous. Trimming pared 8 bases from V and 3 bases from J, leaving 7 bases between. This CDR3 has 12 residues. Germline V CDR1 and CDR2: SGHTA, FQGNSA.

The chain is built from TRBV5-1 and TRBJ1-1; D possibly corresponds to TRBD1 (5 bases). V was trimmed by 0 bases and J by 8 bases, leaving 17 bases between them. Germline assignment: CDR1 SGHRS and CDR2 YFSETQ. This CDR3 is 15 amino acids long. CDR3 amino acids: CASSLEAPRDMEAFF. The DNA for the CDR3 is TGCGCCAGCAGCTTGGAAGCTCCCAGGGATATGGAAGCTTTCTTT.